These 25 T cell receptor beta chains were sequenced from one sample in a study of control samples from healthy donors and cancer patients (dated by TCRdb to about 2020). The library was generated by the immunoSEQ multiplex PCR assay. Imported from immuneACCESS, the table was reduced by TCRdb to in-frame sequences with V and J called. These copies leave out some clones; in studies compared against another copy, an unresolved V gene accounts for under half, and the cause of the remainder is not known. This sample is represented by 150,000 to 180,000 clones; around 96% of them were singletons. Jointly, the top ten make up around 6.2% of the sample. Sequencing input: blood. The receptors were gathered from a man between 35 and 55 years old in good health.

The genes are TRBV28 and TRBJ1-2; 11 bases are shared with TRBD1. The CDR3 runs to 15 residues. Germline loops: CDR1 MDHEN, CDR2 SYDVKM. V gave up 5 bases and J gave up 8 bases; unmatched junction bases: 10. CDR3 residues: CASSRSRTGGRGYTF. CDR3 coding DNA: TGTGCCAGCAGTCGTTCCCGGACAGGGGGCCGAGGCTACACCTTC.

The V and J genes are TRBV7-2 and TRBJ1-4; 8 bases match TRBD1. Per germline, CDR1 SGHTA and CDR2 FQGNSA. V lost 6 bases, J lost 8 bases, and 14 bases stayed unmatched. CDR3 length: 16 amino acids. CDR3 amino acids: CASRRGQGQGSEKLFF. CDR3 in DNA: TGTGCCAGCAGGCGGGGACAAGGACAGGGCTCCGAAAAACTGTTTTTT.

The chain couples TRBV11-2 to TRBJ1-1; TRBD1 agrees at 7 bases. Germline-derived CDR1 and CDR2 are SGHAT and FQNNGV. V lost 5 bases, J lost 0 bases, and 12 bases stayed unmatched. This CDR3 has 17 residues. The CDR3 loop reads CASSIKRQGMLNTEAFF. In nucleotides, the CDR3 is TGTGCCAGCAGCATTAAGAGACAGGGCATGTTGAACACTGAAGCTTTCTTT.

V usage is TRBV7-9 and J usage is TRBJ1-5, with 7 nucleotides matching TRBD1. The germline V gene has CDR1 SEHNR and CDR2 FQNEAQ (reference sequence). After removal of 5 bases from V and 4 bases from J, the junction contained 11 bases not matched to a gene. The CDR3 runs 16 residues. This CDR3 reads CASSANSPGQNQPQHF. In DNA form, the CDR3 reads TGTGCCAGCAGCGCCAACTCCCCGGGACAGAATCAGCCCCAGCATTTT.

The chain has TRBV11-2 and TRBJ1-1; 9 bases fit TRBD1. CDR1 and CDR2 from the germline V gene are SGHAT and FQNNGV. CDR3 size: 14 residues. The V and J ends lost 4 bases and 8 bases, in that order; junction bases with no gene match: 8. As DNA, the CDR3 is TGTGCCAGCAGCTCTTACAAAGGACAGGGGGAAGCTTTCTTT. Amino acid sequence: CASSSYKGQGEAFF.

This clone was recorded only once. CDR3 sequence (DNA): TGTGCCAGCAGTCTCACGAACACCGGGGAGCTGTTTTTT. Its translation is CASSLTNTGELFF. The gene calls are TRBV6-5 and TRBJ2-2; D not certain. The CDR3 is 13 residues long. V was cut by 5 bases and J by 0 bases, with 4 bases left in between. Germline values: CDR1 MNHEY, CDR2 SVGAGI.

The chain links TRBV30 to TRBJ2-7; D remains ambiguous. This CDR3 spans 13 amino acids. Germline V gene data show CDR1 as GTSNPN and CDR2 as SVGIG (reference sequence). V dropped 0 bases and J dropped 3 bases, with 9 bases sitting between them. The CDR3 loop is CAWSVQPGYEQYF. The CDR3 DNA follows: TGTGCCTGGAGTGTTCAACCGGGCTACGAGCAGTACTTC. Complete variable domain (other parts from reference TRBV30 and TRBJ2-7): SQTIHQWPATLVQPVGSPLSLECTVEGTSNPNLYWYRQAAGRGLQLLFYSVGIGQISSEVPQNLSASRPQDRQFILSSKKLLLSDSGFYLCAWSVQPGYEQYFGPGTRLTVT.

This clone was detected once. J is TRBJ2-7 and V is TRBV28; tentative D call: TRBD1 (5 bases). Germline V gene data show CDR1 as MDHEN and CDR2 as SYDVKM. This CDR3 region has 15 residues. V was trimmed by 4 bases and J by 0 bases, leaving 13 bases between them. The CDR3 reads CASSSIQDTSYEQYF. As DNA, the CDR3 is TGTGCCAGCAGTTCTATACAGGATACCTCCTACGAGCAGTACTTC. The full variable domain, completed using reference TRBV28 and TRBJ2-7, is DVKVTQSSRYLVKRTGEKVFLECVQDMDHENMFWYRQDPGLGLRLIYFSYDVKMKEKGDIPEGYSVSREKKERFSLILESASTNQTSMYLCASSSIQDTSYEQYFGPGTRLTVT.

The V gene is TRBV29-1, the J gene TRBJ1-2; a weak D match, TRBD1 (6 bases). Germline CDR1 reads SQVTM; CDR2 reads ANQGSEA. With 2 bases removed from V and 11 bases from J, the gap between germline ends came to 15 bases. There are 12 residues in the CDR3. CDR3 nucleotides: TGCAGCGTTGAACAACAGGGTTTCGTATACACCTTC. Its protein is CSVEQQGFVYTF.

The J gene is TRBJ2-3, the V gene TRBV5-1, with 9 bases matching TRBD2. The CDR3 has 15 amino acids. Germline V gene sequence: CDR1 SGHRS, CDR2 YFSETQ. The V segment lost 1 base and the J segment 4 bases; nucleotides outside the gene matches: 4. As DNA, the CDR3 is TGCGCCAGCAGCTTGTGGCGGGGGGGCGCAGATACGCAGTATTTT. Protein sequence: CASSLWRGGADTQYF.

The chain combines TRBV4-3 with TRBJ1-2, with D tentatively TRBD1 (5 bases). This CDR3 spans 14 amino acids. V was cut by 0 bases and J by 3 bases, with 8 bases left in between. Germline V gives CDR1 LGHNA, CDR2 YSLEER. This CDR3 is CASSQERGDYGYTF. CDR3 nucleotides: TGCGCCAGCAGCCAAGAGCGGGGGGACTATGGCTACACCTTC.

This clone was found once. The CDR3 region has the DNA TGTGCCAGCAGCGTAGCGGCGGACCCGGTACCTAATTCACCCCTCCACTTT. This translates into CASSVAADPVPNSPLHF. The chain joins TRBV9 to TRBJ1-6; no reliable D call. V was pared by 0 bases and J by 6 bases, with 16 bases between. This CDR3 has 17 residues. Germline CDR1 reads SGDLS; CDR2 reads YYNGEE.

This chain joins TRBV29-1 and TRBJ1-1, with a weak D call TRBD1 (5 bases). CDR3 length: 15 amino acids. V lost 2 bases, J lost 2 bases, and 15 bases lay in between. Germline CDR1 is SQVTM and CDR2 is ANQGSEA. CDR3: CSVERAGRANTEAFF. The CDR3 bases are TGCAGCGTTGAAAGGGCGGGCAGGGCCAACACTGAAGCTTTCTTT.

The chain uses TRBV11-2 and TRBJ1-4, with TRBD1 matching 9 bases. The germline V gene encodes CDR1 SGHAT and CDR2 FQNNGV. The J segment lost 8 bases and the V segment lost 5 bases, leaving 9 bases of the junction unmatched. The CDR3 has 15 residues. CDR3 amino acids: CASSPRSTGGEKLFF. In DNA form, the CDR3 reads TGTGCCAGCAGCCCCAGGTCGACAGGGGGAGAAAAACTGTTTTTT. Variable domain in full (rest from reference TRBV11-2 and TRBJ1-4): EAGVAQSPRYKIIEKRQSVAFWCNPISGHATLYWYQQILGQGPKLLIQFQNNGVVDDSQLPKDRFSAERLKGVDSTLKIQPAKLEDSAVYLCASSPRSTGGEKLFFGSGTQLSVL.

The J gene is TRBJ1-1, the V gene TRBV30; D perhaps matches TRBD1 (6 bases). The CDR3 extends over 12 amino acids. Germline V gene sequence: CDR1 GTSNPN, CDR2 SVGIG (reference sequence). Trimming took 5 bases from V and 13 from J, leaving 20 bases between them. The CDR3 protein is CAWSGDTGFLFF. The CDR3, as DNA: TGTGCCTGGTCAGGGGACACAGGGTTCCTTTTCTTT.

The chain carries TRBV7-8 and TRBJ2-1; the D gene is possibly TRBD2 (5 bases). Germline V gene lookup returns CDR1 SGHVS and CDR2 FQNEAQ. This CDR3 spans 15 amino acids. V lost 0 bases and J lost 2, with 8 bases in between. CDR3 sequence: CASSLATTPYNEQFF. In DNA, the CDR3 is TGTGCCAGCAGCTTAGCGACTACCCCCTACAATGAGCAGTTCTTC.

The genes are TRBV6-2 or TRBV6-3 and TRBJ1-1; D gene uncertain. V lost 0 bases, J lost 1 base, and 9 bases lay in between. CDR3 size: 15 residues. Germline assignment: CDR1 MNHEY and CDR2 SVGEGT. CDR3 region: CASSYSVARNTEAFF. The CDR3 nucleotides are TGTGCCAGCAGTTACTCAGTCGCTCGGAACACTGAAGCTTTCTTT.

The chain joins TRBV6-1 to TRBJ1-1; possibly TRBD1 for D (6 bases). V was pared by 3 bases and J by 7 bases, with 18 bases between. Germline lookup yields CDR1 MNHNS and CDR2 SASEGT. The CDR3 contains 15 residues. CDR3 sequence: CASSESSTGSYEAFF. The CDR3 coding sequence is TGTGCCAGCAGTGAGTCCTCGACAGGCTCTTATGAAGCTTTCTTT.

V usage is TRBV7-8 and J usage is TRBJ1-1, with D hard to call. Trimming took 5 bases from V and 3 from J, leaving 13 bases between them. Germline V gives CDR1 SGHVS, CDR2 FQNEAQ. This CDR3 has 14 residues. DNA for the CDR3: TGTGCCAGCAGCCCGGGTCCTCCGTACACTGAAGCTTTCTTT. Residues: CASSPGPPYTEAFF.

This chain links TRBV30 with TRBJ1-1; D not resolved. V gave up 5 bases and J gave up 8 bases, with 6 bases separating them. Germline CDR1 and CDR2: GTSNPN and SVGIG (reference sequence). This CDR3 is 9 amino acids long. CDR3 in DNA: TGTGCCTGGGGACCAGAAGCTTTCTTT. Residues: CAWGPEAFF.

The genes are TRBV18 and TRBJ1-1; no firm D call. Germline CDR1 reads KGHSH; CDR2 reads LQKENI. The length of the CDR3 is 18 residues. Trimming took 0 bases from V and 1 from J, leaving 18 bases between them. The CDR3, as DNA: TGTGCCAGCTCACCACCGAGGTTAGTTGGTCGGGGGAACACTGAAGCTTTCTTT. It translates to CASSPPRLVGRGNTEAFF.

The chain has TRBV11-2 and TRBJ1-5; D is possibly TRBD1 (5 bases). Germline CDR1 is SGHAT and CDR2 is FQNNGV. V gave up 5 bases and J gave up 2 bases, with 13 bases separating them. This CDR3 comprises 15 residues. The CDR3 DNA is TGTGCCAGCAGCCCGGGGGGTGGCGGCAATCAGCCCCAGCATTTT. It yields the protein CASSPGGGGNQPQHF.

The chain couples TRBV27 to TRBJ1-5; maybe TRBD1 (5 bases). V dropped 3 bases and J dropped 6 bases, with 12 bases sitting between them. The CDR3 totals 14 residues. The V gene's germline CDR1 is MNHEY and CDR2 SMNVEV (reference sequence). CDR3 sequence (DNA): TGTGCCAGCAGTTTTGCCGGGGGAAGTCAGCCCCAGCATTTT. This codes for CASSFAGGSQPQHF.

This CDR3 is CASSLIVADTQYF. The CDR3 nucleotides read TGTGCCAGCAGTTTAATAGTGGCGGATACGCAGTATTTT. This rearrangement joins TRBV27 to TRBJ2-3; no reliable D call. Per germline, CDR1 MNHEY and CDR2 SMNVEV (reference sequence). The CDR3 runs to 13 residues. The V end lost 2 bases, the J end lost 6 bases, and 9 bases lay between the germline ends.

The genes are TRBV11-2 and TRBJ1-5; 7 bases map to TRBD1. J gave up 2 bases and V 5 bases, and 6 bases lay outside the gene matches. The CDR3 has 15 residues. Germline V CDR1 and CDR2: SGHAT, FQNNGV. Here the CDR3 reads CASSPRQGGNQPQHF. In DNA form, the CDR3 reads TGTGCCAGCAGCCCCAGACAGGGTGGCAATCAGCCCCAGCATTTT. Using reference TRBV11-2 and TRBJ1-5 for the parts outside the CDR3, the full variable domain is EAGVAQSPRYKIIEKRQSVAFWCNPISGHATLYWYQQILGQGPKLLIQFQNNGVVDDSQLPKDRFSAERLKGVDSTLKIQPAKLEDSAVYLCASSPRQGGNQPQHFGDGTRLSIL.